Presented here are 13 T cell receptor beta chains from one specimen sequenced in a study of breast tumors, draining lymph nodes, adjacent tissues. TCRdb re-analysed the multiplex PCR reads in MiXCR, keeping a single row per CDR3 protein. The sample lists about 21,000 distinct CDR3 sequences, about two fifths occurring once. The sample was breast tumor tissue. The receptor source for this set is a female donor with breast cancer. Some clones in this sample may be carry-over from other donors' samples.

Here the CDR3 reads CATASPHSYEQYF. Here the CDR3 DNA reads TGTGCCACCGCTTCCCCGCACTCCTACGAGCAGTACTTC. This chain links TRBV24-1 with TRBJ2-7; D ambiguous. Deletions cut 9 bases from V and 0 bases from J, with 11 bases between. The CDR3 is 13 residues long. CDR1 and CDR2 (germline): KGHDR, SFDVKD.

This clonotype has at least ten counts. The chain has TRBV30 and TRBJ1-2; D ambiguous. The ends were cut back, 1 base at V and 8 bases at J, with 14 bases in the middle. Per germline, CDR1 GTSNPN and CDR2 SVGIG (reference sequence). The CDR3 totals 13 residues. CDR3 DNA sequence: TGTGCCTGGAGTGGAGGCGCCGGGGAGGGCTACACCTTC. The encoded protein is CAWSGGAGEGYTF.

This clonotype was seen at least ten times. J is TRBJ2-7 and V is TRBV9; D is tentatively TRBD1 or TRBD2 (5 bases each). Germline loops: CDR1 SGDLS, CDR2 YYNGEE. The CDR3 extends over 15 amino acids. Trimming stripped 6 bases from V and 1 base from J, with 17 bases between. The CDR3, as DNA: TGTGCCAGCAACGAAATGGGGGACCCGTCCTACGAGCAGTACTTC. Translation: CASNEMGDPSYEQYF.

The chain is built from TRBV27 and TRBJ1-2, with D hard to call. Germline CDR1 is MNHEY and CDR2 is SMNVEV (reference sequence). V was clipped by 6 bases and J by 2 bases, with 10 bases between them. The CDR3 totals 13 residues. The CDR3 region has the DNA TGTGCCAGCAGCCCGGACGGGAACTATGGCTACACCTTC. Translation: CASSPDGNYGYTF.

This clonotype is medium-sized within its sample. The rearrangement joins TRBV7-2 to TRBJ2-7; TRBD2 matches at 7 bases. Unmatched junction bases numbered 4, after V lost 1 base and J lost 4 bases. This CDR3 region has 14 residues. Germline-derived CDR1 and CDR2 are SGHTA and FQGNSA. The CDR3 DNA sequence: TGTGCCAGCAGCTTAGGCGGGAGTTTGTACGAGCAGTACTTC. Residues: CASSLGGSLYEQYF.

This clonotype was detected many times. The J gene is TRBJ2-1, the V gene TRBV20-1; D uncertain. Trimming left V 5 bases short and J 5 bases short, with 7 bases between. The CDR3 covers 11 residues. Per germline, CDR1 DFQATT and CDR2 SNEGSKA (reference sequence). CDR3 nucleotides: TGCAGTGCTGCAGTCAACAATGAGCAGTTCTTC. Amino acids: CSAAVNNEQFF.

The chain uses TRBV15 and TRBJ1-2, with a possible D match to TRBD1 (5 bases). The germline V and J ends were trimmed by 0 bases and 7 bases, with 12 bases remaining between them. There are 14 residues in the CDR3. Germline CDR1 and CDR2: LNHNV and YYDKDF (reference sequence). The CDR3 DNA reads TGTGCCACCAGCAGAGATCGGGGTAGGGGTGGCTACACCTTC. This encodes CATSRDRGRGGYTF.

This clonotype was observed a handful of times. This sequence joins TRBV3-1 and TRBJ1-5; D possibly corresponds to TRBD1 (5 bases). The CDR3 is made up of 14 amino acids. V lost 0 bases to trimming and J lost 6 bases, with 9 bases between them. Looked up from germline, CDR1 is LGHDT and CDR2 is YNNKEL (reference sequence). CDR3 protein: CASSQDGARQPQHF. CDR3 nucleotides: TGTGCCAGCAGCCAAGATGGGGCGCGTCAGCCCCAGCATTTT.

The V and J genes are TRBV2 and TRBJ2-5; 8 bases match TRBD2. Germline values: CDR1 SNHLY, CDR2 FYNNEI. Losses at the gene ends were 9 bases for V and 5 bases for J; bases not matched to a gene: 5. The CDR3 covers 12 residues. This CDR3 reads CASERGYETQYF. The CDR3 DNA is TGTGCCAGTGAGCGGGGGTATGAGACCCAGTACTTC.

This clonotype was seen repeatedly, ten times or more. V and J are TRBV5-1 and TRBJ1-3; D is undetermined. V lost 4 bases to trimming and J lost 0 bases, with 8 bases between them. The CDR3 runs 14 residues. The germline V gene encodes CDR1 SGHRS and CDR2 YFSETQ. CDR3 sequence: CASSQQVSGNTIYF. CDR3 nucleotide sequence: TGCGCCAGCAGCCAACAAGTCTCTGGAAACACCATATATTTT. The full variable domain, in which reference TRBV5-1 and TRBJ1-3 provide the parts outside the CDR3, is KAGVTQTPRYLIKTRGQQVTLSCSPISGHRSVSWYQQTPGQGLQFLFEYFSETQRNKGNFPGRFSGRQFSNSRSEMNVSTLELGDSALYLCASSQQVSGNTIYFGEGSWLTVV.

CDR3 sequence reads: CASSVGRSYYEQYF. In DNA, the CDR3 is TGTGCCAGCAGCGTGGGCAGATCTTACTACGAGCAGTACTTC. V usage is TRBV9 and J usage is TRBJ2-7; D unresolved. The CDR3 loop spans 14 amino acids. Germline assignment: CDR1 SGDLS and CDR2 YYNGEE. The V gene lost 2 bases and the J gene lost 3 bases, with 12 bases spanning the gap.

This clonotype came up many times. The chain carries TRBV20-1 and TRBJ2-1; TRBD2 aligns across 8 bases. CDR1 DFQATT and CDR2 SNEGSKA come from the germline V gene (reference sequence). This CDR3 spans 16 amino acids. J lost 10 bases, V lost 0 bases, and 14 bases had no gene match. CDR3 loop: CSARDGAGGLPWEQFF. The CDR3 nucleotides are TGCAGTGCTAGAGATGGGGCGGGAGGCCTGCCATGGGAGCAGTTCTTC.

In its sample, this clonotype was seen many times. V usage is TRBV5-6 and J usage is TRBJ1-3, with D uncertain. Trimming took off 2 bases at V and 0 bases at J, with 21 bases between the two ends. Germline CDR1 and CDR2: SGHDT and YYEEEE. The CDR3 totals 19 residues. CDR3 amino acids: CASSFVGGPLLDSGNTIYF. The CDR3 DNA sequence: TGTGCCAGCAGCTTCGTGGGCGGTCCCCTTCTCGACTCTGGAAACACCATATATTTT.